These 29 T cell receptor beta chains came from one sample sequenced in a study of naive and memory T cell subsets. The study's findings and limits: Possibly reflecting memory cells re-expressing CD45RA, a few larger clonotypes occurred in naive repertoires, especially CD8.

Their specific antigens are unknown. Both TRBC1 and TRBC2 were covered by a beta constant-region primer of two equimolar oligonucleotides. Ligated cDNA was amplified by four rounds of PCR with nested alpha and beta constant-region primers and SP2. Each CDR3 protein is one row after TCRdb ran MiXCR on the UMI-ligation and nested PCR reads. The sample consists of roughly 97,000 distinct CDR3 sequences, 14% of them appearing once. Sequencing used naive CD8+ T cells from blood. All receptors derive from a human donor in good health.

In its sample, this clonotype was seen many times. This chain uses TRBV24-1 with TRBJ2-1; 10 bases line up with TRBD2. Trimming removed 1 base from V and 5 bases from J; junction bases left unmatched: 7. Germline V lookup: CDR1 KGHDR, CDR2 SFDVKD. The CDR3 totals 17 residues. The DNA of the CDR3 is TGTGCCACCAGTGATTTACCCGGGACTAGCGCCGACAATGAGCAGTTCTTC. Amino acid sequence: CATSDLPGTSADNEQFF.

This clonotype was picked up a small number of times. The rearrangement links TRBV6-6 to TRBJ1-3, with 9 bases fitting TRBD1. The CDR3 consists of 19 residues. V dropped 0 bases and J dropped 0; count of bases not matched to a gene: 9. CDR1 and CDR2 from the germline V gene are MNHNY and SVGAGI (reference sequence). The CDR3 DNA is TGTGCCAGCAGTTACTCCGAGAGGGACAGGGCGATCTCTGGAAACACCATATATTTT. It specifies CASSYSERDRAISGNTIYF.

This chain joins TRBV7-6 and TRBJ1-1; D is ambiguous. Germline assignment: CDR1 SGHVS and CDR2 FNYEAQ. The V end was cut by 0 bases, the J end by 0 bases, with 8 bases between. This CDR3 comprises 15 residues. CDR3 residues: CASSLAGSMNTEAFF. In DNA form, the CDR3 reads TGTGCCAGCAGCTTAGCAGGGTCCATGAACACTGAAGCTTTCTTT.

The chain recombines TRBV9 with TRBJ2-2; unclear D gene. This CDR3 region has 15 residues. In germline, CDR1 is SGDLS, CDR2 YYNGEE. V lost 0 bases to trimming and J lost 1 base, with 7 bases between them. The CDR3 is CASSVGGENTGELFF. CDR3 sequence (DNA): TGTGCCAGCAGCGTAGGCGGCGAGAACACCGGGGAGCTGTTTTTT.

Ten or more counts support this clonotype. J is TRBJ2-1 and V is TRBV6-5; 16 nucleotides align to TRBD2. The germline gives CDR1 MNHEY, CDR2 SVGAGI. V shed 7 bases, J shed 8 bases, and the junction held 14 bases outside the gene matches. This CDR3 is 18 amino acids long. This chain's CDR3 is CASKSGTSGRAQNDEQFF. The CDR3 DNA reads as TGTGCCAGCAAATCCGGGACTAGCGGGAGGGCCCAAAATGATGAGCAGTTCTTC.

This clonotype was detected a few times. The chain uses TRBV20-1 and TRBJ2-1; either TRBD1 or TRBD2 may supply D (5 bases each). From germline, CDR1 is DFQATT and CDR2 SNEGSKA (reference sequence). The CDR3 is 10 residues long. Trimming took off 3 bases at V and 8 bases at J, with 5 bases between the two ends. The CDR3 is CSARGDEQFF. DNA for the CDR3: TGCAGTGCTAGGGGGGATGAGCAGTTCTTC.

In its sample, this clonotype was seen many times. The rearrangement joins TRBV7-9 to TRBJ2-5, with D unresolved. The V end lost 5 bases, the J end lost 2 bases, and 9 bases lay between the germline ends. CDR3 length equals 13 residues. In germline, CDR1 is SEHNR, CDR2 FQNEAQ (reference sequence). Here the CDR3 DNA reads TGTGCCAGCAGCCCTCCACAGCAAGAGACCCAGTACTTC. It is translated as CASSPPQQETQYF.

This clonotype was observed a handful of times. V gene TRBV29-1 combines with J gene TRBJ1-1, with unresolved D. The CDR3 has 14 amino acids. Per the germline V gene, CDR1 is SQVTM and CDR2 is ANQGSEA. Trimming shortened V by 3 bases and J by 0 bases, and 11 bases separated the two germline ends. The DNA for the CDR3 is TGCAGCGTTGATAGCGGAATCCTGAACACTGAAGCTTTCTTT. Amino acid sequence: CSVDSGILNTEAFF.

This clonotype was seen repeatedly, ten times or more. The V gene is TRBV19, the J gene TRBJ2-7, with D possibly being TRBD2 (5 bases). The CDR3 covers 14 residues. The V gene's germline CDR1 is LNHDA and CDR2 SQIVND (reference sequence). Trimming removed 7 bases from V and 5 bases from J, with 18 bases in between. CDR3 protein: CASNPDPYGDEQYF. CDR3 DNA sequence: TGTGCCAGTAACCCGGACCCCTACGGGGACGAGCAGTACTTC.

This clonotype was seen only a few times. The junction departs from germline at one end; a sequencing error may be responsible. The chain combines TRBV4-3 with TRBJ2-5, with 7 bases lining up with TRBD2. The CDR3 runs 10 residues. Germline loops: CDR1 LGHNA, CDR2 YSLEER. The CDR3 DNA follows: TGCGCCAGTAACGGACGCCGGGGGGACTTC. It is translated as CASNGRRGDF.

This chain connects TRBV27 to TRBJ2-7, with TRBD1 matching 9 bases. This CDR3 contains 14 residues. From germline, CDR1 is MNHEY and CDR2 SMNVEV (reference sequence). The V gene end was trimmed by 6 bases and the J gene end by 1 base; junction bases not matched to a gene: 4. CDR3: CASRKTGGSYEQYF. CDR3 in DNA: TGTGCCAGCAGAAAGACAGGGGGATCCTACGAGCAGTACTTC.

This clonotype was detected only a few times. V usage is TRBV20-1 and J usage is TRBJ1-5; D is ambiguous. The V end lost 3 bases, the J end lost 1 base, and 7 bases lay between the germline ends. Germline V gene data show CDR1 as DFQATT and CDR2 as SNEGSKA (reference sequence). The CDR3 is made up of 13 amino acids. The CDR3 nucleotides read TGCAGTGCTAGTTCCTTAAGCAATCAGCCCCAGCATTTT. Protein product: CSASSLSNQPQHF.

This clonotype came up a few times. J is TRBJ2-1 and V is TRBV7-9, with TRBD2 matching over 8 bases. Trimming cost V 7 bases and J 5 bases; bases outside gene matches: 7. Germline values: CDR1 SEHNR, CDR2 FQNEAQ (reference sequence). The CDR3 has 14 residues. In DNA, the CDR3 is TGTGCCAGCAAGGACGGGAGGGCGGACAATGAGCAGTTCTTC. Translation: CASKDGRADNEQFF.

The chain links TRBV30 to TRBJ1-1; D possibly corresponds to TRBD1 (6 bases). V gave up 6 bases and J gave up 5 bases, with 16 bases separating them. From germline, CDR1 is GTSNPN and CDR2 SVGIG (reference sequence). The CDR3 extends over 13 amino acids. The DNA for the CDR3 is TGTGCCTGCCTACAGGGAGATGGAACTGAAGCTTTCTTT. Translated: CACLQGDGTEAFF. Full variable domain (remainder filled in from reference TRBV30 and TRBJ1-1): SQTIHQWPATLVQPVGSPLSLECTVEGTSNPNLYWYRQAAGRGLQLLFYSVGIGQISSEVPQNLSASRPQDRQFILSSKKLLLSDSGFYLCACLQGDGTEAFFGQGTRLTVV.

V usage is TRBV2 and J usage is TRBJ1-5; TRBD1 agrees at 7 bases. This CDR3 comprises 18 residues. Looked up from germline, CDR1 is SNHLY and CDR2 is FYNNEI. V dropped 4 bases and J dropped 0; count of bases not matched to a gene: 12. The CDR3 DNA sequence: TGTGCCAGCAGTGCATTACTAGTAACAGGGGATAGCAATCAGCCCCAGCATTTT. As protein: CASSALLVTGDSNQPQHF.

This clonotype was detected ten times or more. The rearrangement joins TRBV29-1 to TRBJ2-7; 11 bases line up with TRBD1. The V gene end was trimmed by 6 bases and the J gene end by 6 bases; junction bases not matched to a gene: 4. There are 12 residues in the CDR3. CDR1 is SQVTM, CDR2 ANQGSEA, per germline. This chain's CDR3 is CSVDRGLGEQYF. The CDR3 coding sequence is TGCAGCGTGGACAGGGGGCTGGGCGAGCAGTACTTC.

In this sample, this clonotype turned up a few times. The J gene is TRBJ1-1, the V gene TRBV5-1; TRBD1 matches at 8 bases. This CDR3 comprises 14 residues. Germline CDR1 and CDR2: SGHRS and YFSETQ. The V gene end was trimmed by 1 base and the J gene end by 5 bases; junction bases not matched to a gene: 4. The CDR3 is CASSLQGASTEAFF. The CDR3 DNA reads as TGCGCCAGCAGCTTGCAGGGGGCAAGTACTGAAGCTTTCTTT.

This clonotype was found many times. This chain connects TRBV7-9 to TRBJ2-3; D uncertain. This CDR3 has 12 residues. Germline CDR1 and CDR2: SEHNR and FQNEAQ (reference sequence). V gave up 6 bases and J gave up 2 bases, with 6 bases separating them. The CDR3 loop is CASRANTDTQYF. In DNA, the CDR3 is TGTGCCAGCAGAGCAAACACAGATACGCAGTATTTT.

This clonotype was recorded once. The rearrangement uses TRBV7-9 and TRBJ2-1; 8 bases agree with TRBD2. The CDR3 is made up of 16 amino acids. The germline V gene has CDR1 SEHNR and CDR2 FQNEAQ (reference sequence). J was trimmed by 4 bases and V by 1 base; bases with no gene match: 6. CDR3 in DNA: TGTGCCAGCAGCTTAGGTCGGGGGGGCTTATACAATGAGCAGTTCTTC. Translated, it gives CASSLGRGGLYNEQFF.

This chain connects TRBV4-3 to TRBJ2-1; TRBD2 agrees at 9 bases. Trimming cost V 4 bases and J 2 bases; bases outside gene matches: 9. Germline loops: CDR1 LGHNA, CDR2 YSLEER. This CDR3 is 17 amino acids long. For the CDR3, the DNA is TGCGCCAGCAGCCCTCAGCCGAGCGGGGGGACCTACAATGAGCAGTTCTTC. Amino acids: CASSPQPSGGTYNEQFF.

The chain couples TRBV29-1 to TRBJ2-1, with 11 bases matching TRBD1. This CDR3 contains 17 residues. Trimming removed 2 bases from V and 0 bases from J; junction bases left unmatched: 6. From germline, CDR1 is SQVTM and CDR2 ANQGSEA. CDR3 in amino acids: CSVERDRGVTSYNEQFF. The CDR3 DNA reads TGCAGCGTTGAAAGGGACAGGGGGGTGACCTCCTACAATGAGCAGTTCTTC.

The V gene is TRBV4-3, the J gene TRBJ2-1, with D hard to call. V was pared by 1 base and J by 0 bases, with 7 bases between. CDR1 is LGHNA, CDR2 YSLEER, per germline. The CDR3 extends over 15 amino acids. DNA of the CDR3: TGCGCCAGCAGCCAAGTCTTATACTCCTACAATGAGCAGTTCTTC. Protein product: CASSQVLYSYNEQFF.

The chain links TRBV18 to TRBJ2-1; TRBD1 might be the D (6 bases). The germline gives CDR1 KGHSH, CDR2 LQKENI. This CDR3 spans 12 amino acids. Trimming removed 5 bases at V and 8 bases at J, with 10 bases between. The CDR3 DNA follows: TGTGCCAGCTCATTGGACAGCGATGAGCAGTTCTTC. Its translation is CASSLDSDEQFF.

CDR3 in amino acids: CASSSSLGEHEQFF. The DNA for the CDR3 is TGTGCCAGCAGCTCCTCGCTGGGGGAGCATGAGCAGTTCTTC. This chain joins TRBV7-3 and TRBJ2-1; the D call may be TRBD1 or TRBD2 (5 bases each). Trimming cost V 4 bases and J 8 bases, with 15 bases left between them. The CDR3 covers 14 residues. Germline-derived CDR1 and CDR2 are SGHTA and FQGTGA.

This clonotype has more than one count but fewer than ten. The chain has TRBV29-1 and TRBJ2-7, with TRBD2 identical over 7 bases. CDR3 length: 14 amino acids. After removal of 7 bases from V and 6 bases from J, the junction contained 15 bases not matched to a gene. Germline assignment: CDR1 SQVTM and CDR2 ANQGSEA. The CDR3 is CSAGGTTSGAEQYF. In nucleotides, the CDR3 is TGCAGCGCCGGGGGGACCACGTCCGGAGCCGAGCAGTACTTC.

This chain links TRBV27 with TRBJ2-3; TRBD1 is a possible D gene (6 bases). The germline V gene encodes CDR1 MNHEY and CDR2 SMNVEV (reference sequence). Trimming left V 1 base short and J 5 bases short, with 10 bases between. The CDR3 length is 14 residues. The CDR3 sequence: CASSLYRVGDTQYF. The CDR3, as DNA: TGTGCCAGCAGTTTATACAGGGTGGGAGATACGCAGTATTTT.

This clonotype was detected only a few times. V usage is TRBV7-2 and J usage is TRBJ2-5; 11 bases are a match to TRBD2. There are 17 residues in the CDR3. V trimming: 3 bases; J trimming: 1 base; junction bases outside the gene matches: 7. The germline V gene has CDR1 SGHTA and CDR2 FQGNSA. The CDR3 is CASSLGRLAGSQETQYF. The CDR3, as DNA: TGTGCCAGCAGCTTGGGGAGACTAGCGGGGTCCCAAGAGACCCAGTACTTC.

The chain employs TRBV5-5 and TRBJ1-1; 7 bases map to TRBD1. This CDR3 spans 16 amino acids. V was pared by 4 bases and J by 1 base, with 10 bases of the junction left unmatched. The germline gives CDR1 SGHKS, CDR2 YYEKEE (reference sequence). This CDR3 reads CASSPTRGQWNTEAFF. CDR3 coding DNA: TGTGCCAGCAGCCCTACGCGGGGACAGTGGAACACTGAAGCTTTCTTT.

In its sample, this clonotype was seen many times. One end of the junction fails to match germline, which may point to a read error. The rearrangement joins TRBV23-1 to TRBJ2-1, with D possibly being TRBD1 (7 bases). TRBV23-1 is noted as an ORF with a role that remains uncertain. CDR3 length: 15 residues. CDR3 sequence (DNA): TGCGCCAGCAGTCGCGTCGGACAGGACTACCATGAGCAGTTCTTC. This translates into CASSRVGQDYHEQFF.